This T cell receptor (beta chain) was identified during a study of blood T cells in healthy people across ages. Study-wide background: There was about one barcoded beta molecule captured by template switching per two T cells.

Broader study findings: Percentage of naive T cells showed a strong correlation with TCR beta diversity. The unknown donor CMV status may have confounded expanded clonotype changes.

This clonotype appeared a few times. Antigen specificity is unknown. A second PCR, run for roughly 7 to 12 cycles, used a sample-barcoded 5' primer plus a J-beta primer mix. The study obtained at least 2.5 million CDR3-containing paired-end reads from every sample. TCRdb processed the 5' RACE reads anew with MiXCR; each CDR3 protein has one entry. Of 730,000 or so distinct CDR3 sequences in the sample, around 41% were seen once. Germline V gene sequence: CDR1 MNHNY, CDR2 SVGAGI (reference sequence). The V segment lost 5 bases and the J segment 2 bases; nucleotides outside the gene matches: 7. The CDR3 runs 15 residues.

J is TRBJ1-2 and V is TRBV6-6; 8 bases are a match to TRBD1. This receptor was identified in a man older than 75 in good health. The sequenced sample was blood. CDR3 nucleotides: TGTGCCAGCAGTAACGGACAGGGTAACAACTATGGCTACACCTTC. It encodes CASSNGQGNNYGYTF.